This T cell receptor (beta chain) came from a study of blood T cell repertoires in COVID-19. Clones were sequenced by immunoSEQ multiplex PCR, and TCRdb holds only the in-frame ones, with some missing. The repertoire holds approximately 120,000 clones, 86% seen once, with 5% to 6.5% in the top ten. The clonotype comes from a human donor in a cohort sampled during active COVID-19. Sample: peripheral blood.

CDR3: CASSSTAFTDTQYF. The CDR3 DNA reads TGTGCCAGCAGCTCGACAGCCTTCACAGATACGCAGTATTTT. The chain carries TRBV7-2 and TRBJ2-3, with D perhaps matching TRBD1 (5 bases). Trimming removed 4 bases at V and 2 bases at J, with 10 bases between. Germline-derived CDR1 and CDR2 are SGHTA and FQGNSA. This CDR3 region has 14 residues.